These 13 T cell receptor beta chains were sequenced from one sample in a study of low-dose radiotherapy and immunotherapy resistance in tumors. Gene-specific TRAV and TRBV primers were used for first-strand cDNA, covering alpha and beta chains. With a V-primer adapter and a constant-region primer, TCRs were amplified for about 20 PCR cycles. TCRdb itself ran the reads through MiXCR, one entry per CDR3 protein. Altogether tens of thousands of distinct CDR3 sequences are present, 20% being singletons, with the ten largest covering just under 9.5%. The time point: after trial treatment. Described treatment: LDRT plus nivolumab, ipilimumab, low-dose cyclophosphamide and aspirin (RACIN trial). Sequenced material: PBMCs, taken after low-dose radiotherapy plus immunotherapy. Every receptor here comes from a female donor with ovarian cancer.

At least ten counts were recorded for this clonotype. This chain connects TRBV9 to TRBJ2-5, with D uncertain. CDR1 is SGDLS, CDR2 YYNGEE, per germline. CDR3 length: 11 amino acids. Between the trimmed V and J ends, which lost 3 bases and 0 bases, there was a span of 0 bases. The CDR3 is CASSDQETQYF. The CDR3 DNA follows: TGTGCCAGCAGCGACCAAGAGACCCAGTACTTC.

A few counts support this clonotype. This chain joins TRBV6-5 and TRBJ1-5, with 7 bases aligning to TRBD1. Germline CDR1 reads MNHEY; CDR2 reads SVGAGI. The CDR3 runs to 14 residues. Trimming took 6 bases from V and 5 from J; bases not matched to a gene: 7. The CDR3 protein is CASSPGTVYQPQHF. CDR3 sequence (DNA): TGTGCCAGCAGCCCTGGGACAGTCTATCAGCCCCAGCATTTT.

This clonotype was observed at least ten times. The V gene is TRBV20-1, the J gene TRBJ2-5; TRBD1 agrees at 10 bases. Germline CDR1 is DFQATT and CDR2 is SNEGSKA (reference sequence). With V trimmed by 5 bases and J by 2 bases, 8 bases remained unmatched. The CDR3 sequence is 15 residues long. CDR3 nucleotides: TGCAGTGCTGTCCGGGACAGGGGAAAGCAAGAGACCCAGTACTTC. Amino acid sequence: CSAVRDRGKQETQYF.

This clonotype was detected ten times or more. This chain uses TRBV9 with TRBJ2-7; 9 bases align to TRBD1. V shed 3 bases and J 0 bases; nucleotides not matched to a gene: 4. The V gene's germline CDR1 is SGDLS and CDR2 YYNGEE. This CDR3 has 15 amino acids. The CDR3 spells CASSASGQGSYEQYF. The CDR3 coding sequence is TGTGCCAGCAGCGCCTCGGGACAGGGCTCCTACGAGCAGTACTTC.

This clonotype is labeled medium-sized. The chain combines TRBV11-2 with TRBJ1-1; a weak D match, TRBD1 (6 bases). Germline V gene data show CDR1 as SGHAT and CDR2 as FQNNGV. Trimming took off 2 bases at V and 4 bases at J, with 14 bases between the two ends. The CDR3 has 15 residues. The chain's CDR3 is CASSLWLGGTTEAFF. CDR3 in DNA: TGTGCCAGCAGCTTATGGCTCGGGGGCACCACTGAAGCTTTCTTT.

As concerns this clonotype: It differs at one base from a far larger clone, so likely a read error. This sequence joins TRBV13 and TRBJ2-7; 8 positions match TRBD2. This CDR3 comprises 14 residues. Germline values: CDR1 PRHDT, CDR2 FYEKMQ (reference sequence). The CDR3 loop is CASRQTSATYVQYF. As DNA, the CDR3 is TGTGCCAGCAGGCAGACTAGCGCGACCTACGTGCAGTACTTC.

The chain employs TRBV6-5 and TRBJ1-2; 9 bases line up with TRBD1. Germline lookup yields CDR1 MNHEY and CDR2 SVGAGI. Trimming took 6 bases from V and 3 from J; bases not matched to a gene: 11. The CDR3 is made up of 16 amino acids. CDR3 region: CASSKGQGLHDYGYTF. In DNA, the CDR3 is TGTGCCAGCAGCAAAGGACAGGGGTTGCACGACTATGGCTACACCTTC.

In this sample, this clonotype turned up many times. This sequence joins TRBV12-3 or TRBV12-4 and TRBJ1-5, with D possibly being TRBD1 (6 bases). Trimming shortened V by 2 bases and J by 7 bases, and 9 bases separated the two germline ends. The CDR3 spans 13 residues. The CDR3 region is CASSLSDRQPQHF. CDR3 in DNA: TGTGCCAGCAGTTTATCCGACAGGCAGCCCCAGCATTTT.

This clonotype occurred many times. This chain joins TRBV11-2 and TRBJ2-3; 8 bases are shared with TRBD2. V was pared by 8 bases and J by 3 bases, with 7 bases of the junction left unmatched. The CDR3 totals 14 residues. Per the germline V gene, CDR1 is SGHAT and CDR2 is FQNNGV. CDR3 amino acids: CASGAGGWTDTQYF. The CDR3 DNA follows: TGTGCCAGCGGGGCGGGGGGTTGGACAGATACGCAGTATTTT. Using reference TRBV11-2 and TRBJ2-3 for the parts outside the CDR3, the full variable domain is EAGVAQSPRYKIIEKRQSVAFWCNPISGHATLYWYQQILGQGPKLLIQFQNNGVVDDSQLPKDRFSAERLKGVDSTLKIQPAKLEDSAVYLCASGAGGWTDTQYFGPGTRLTVL.

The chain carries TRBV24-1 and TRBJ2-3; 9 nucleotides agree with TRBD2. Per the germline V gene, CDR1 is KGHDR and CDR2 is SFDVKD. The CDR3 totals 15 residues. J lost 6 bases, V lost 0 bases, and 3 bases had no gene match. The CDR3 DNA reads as TGTGCCACCAGTGATTTGGCTAGCGGGAAGGATACGCAGTATTTT. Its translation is CATSDLASGKDTQYF.

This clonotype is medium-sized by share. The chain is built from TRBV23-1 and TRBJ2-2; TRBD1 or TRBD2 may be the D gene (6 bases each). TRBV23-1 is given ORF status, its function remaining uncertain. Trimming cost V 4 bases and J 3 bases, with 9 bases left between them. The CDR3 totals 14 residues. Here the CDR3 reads CASSLRGHTGELFF. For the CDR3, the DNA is TGCGCCAGCAGTCTCCGGGGGCACACCGGGGAGCTGTTTTTT.

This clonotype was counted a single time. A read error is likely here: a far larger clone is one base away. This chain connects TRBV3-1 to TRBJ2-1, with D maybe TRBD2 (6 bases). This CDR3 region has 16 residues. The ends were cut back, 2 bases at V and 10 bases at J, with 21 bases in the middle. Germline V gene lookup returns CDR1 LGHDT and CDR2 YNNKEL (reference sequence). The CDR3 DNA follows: TGTGCCAGCAGCCAACGCTCCCCTAGCGCCTCCTACGAGCAGTTCTTC. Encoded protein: CASSQRSPSASYEQFF.

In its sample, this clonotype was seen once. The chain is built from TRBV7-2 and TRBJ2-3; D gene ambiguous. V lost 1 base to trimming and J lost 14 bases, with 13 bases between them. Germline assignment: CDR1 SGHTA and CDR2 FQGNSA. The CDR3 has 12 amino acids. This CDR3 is CASSLDYAPPYF. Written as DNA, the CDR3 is TGTGCCAGCAGCTTAGACTATGCCCCTCCGTATTTT.